A single sample is the source of the 25 T cell receptor beta chains below, sequenced in a study of Graves' ophthalmopathy and Graves' hyperthyroidism. Beta-chain TCR CDR3 regions were amplified from RNA transcripts. Following a first-round RT-PCR that used HTBI primers, a second-round multiplex PCR was carried out. From the multiplex PCR reads, TCRdb called clonotypes with MiXCR, one entry per CDR3 protein. Of 200,000 to 250,000 distinct CDR3 sequences in the sample, around 28% were seen once. Sequencing was carried out using peripheral blood. Receptors originate from a man over 45 with Graves' ophthalmopathy.

This clonotype occurred many times. The chain carries TRBV7-2 and TRBJ2-7, with D possibly TRBD2 on 6 matching bases. The CDR3 is made up of 18 amino acids. The germline CDR1 and CDR2 sequences are SGHTA and FQGNSA. Trimming cost V 7 bases and J 5 bases, with 30 bases left between them. CDR3 nucleotide sequence: TGTGCCAGCAACACCCCTAAAGGCTCGGGACTGGGGCCTAACGAGCAGTACTTC. It translates to CASNTPKGSGLGPNEQYF.

This clonotype was counted many times. V gene TRBV5-1 combines with J gene TRBJ2-7; D remains unclear. This CDR3 is 14 amino acids long. The V and J ends lost 4 bases and 7 bases respectively, with 18 bases between them. CDR1 is SGHRS and CDR2 is YFSETQ in the germline V gene. The DNA for the CDR3 is TGCGCCAGCAGCCCAACGGCGGCTAGTGATGAGCAGTACTTC. It is translated as CASSPTAASDEQYF.

The V gene is TRBV6-5, the J gene TRBJ1-2, with D possibly matching TRBD1 (5 bases). Trimming took 2 bases from V and 4 from J, leaving 20 bases between them. The germline CDR1 and CDR2 sequences are MNHEY and SVGAGI. The CDR3 totals 17 residues. Written as DNA, the CDR3 is TGTGCCAGCAGTTACGGGACGGATCTCTTGGCGGGCTATGGCTACACCTTC. Its protein product is CASSYGTDLLAGYGYTF.

This clonotype was counted ten times or more. The gene calls are TRBV28 and TRBJ2-6; D is perhaps TRBD1 (5 bases). Germline V gene lookup returns CDR1 MDHEN and CDR2 SYDVKM. This CDR3 has 15 residues. CDR3 in DNA: TGTGCAGCAGGGAATTTGGACTCTGGGGCCAACGTCCTGACTTTC. This translates into CAAGNLDSGANVLTF.

Many counts were recorded for this clonotype. The CDR3 protein is CASSLAEDGYTF. The CDR3 nucleotides are TGTGCCAGCAGTTTAGCTGAAGACGGCTACACCTTC. The chain carries TRBV28 and TRBJ1-2, with unresolved D. CDR1 MDHEN and CDR2 SYDVKM come from the germline V gene. The CDR3 runs 12 residues. Trimming stripped 2 bases from V and 8 bases from J, with 9 bases between.

This clonotype was picked up many times. The CDR3 bases are TGTGCCCTTTTAGGGCGGGAGAGCAGCTCTGGGGCCAACGTCCTGACTTTC. Amino acids: CALLGRESSSGANVLTF. The gene calls are TRBV6-4 and TRBJ2-6; 7 nucleotides align to TRBD2. The trim removed 11 bases at V and 0 bases at J, leaving 13 bases unmatched. The CDR3 consists of 17 residues. The V gene's germline CDR1 is MRHNA and CDR2 SNTAGT.

This clonotype was seen once. The gene calls are TRBV6-1 and TRBJ2-5; the D is unclear. The ends were cut back, 2 bases at V and 5 bases at J, with 6 bases in the middle. The CDR3 is made up of 12 amino acids. Germline CDR1 MNHNS, CDR2 SASEGT. The CDR3 region is CASSETRETQYF. The CDR3 DNA is TGTGCCAGCAGTGAAACGAGGGAGACCCAGTACTTC.

At least ten counts were recorded for this clonotype. V and J are TRBV6-1 and TRBJ2-7; D not certain. The CDR3 contains 11 residues. The germline V gene has CDR1 MNHNS and CDR2 SASEGT. With 3 bases removed from V and 6 bases from J, the gap between germline ends came to 6 bases. CDR3: CASSDNSEQYF. The DNA for the CDR3 is TGTGCCAGCAGTGACAATAGCGAGCAGTACTTC.

There are many counts of this clonotype. This chain joins TRBV7-9 and TRBJ1-6; perhaps TRBD1 as D (5 bases). Germline CDR1 and CDR2: SEHNR and FQNEAQ (reference sequence). The ends were cut back, 11 bases at V and 9 bases at J, with 26 bases in the middle. The CDR3 spans 16 residues. The CDR3 region is CAVTLGTTRNGSPLHF. In DNA form, the CDR3 reads TGTGCCGTCACCCTCGGGACGACCCGGAACGGTTCACCCCTCCACTTT.

This clonotype was found a few times. The chain is built from TRBV6-1 and TRBJ1-2; a possible D gene is TRBD1 (5 bases). Germline lookup yields CDR1 MNHNS and CDR2 SASEGT. The CDR3 is 14 residues long. The V and J ends lost 3 bases and 2 bases respectively, with 10 bases between them. CDR3 DNA: TGTGCCAGCAGTGAGCAGGGTTCGAACTATGGCTACACCTTC. The encoded protein is CASSEQGSNYGYTF.

The chain recombines TRBV11-1 with TRBJ2-6; D gene uncertain. The CDR3 extends over 17 amino acids. Trimming removed 4 bases at V and 2 bases at J, with 15 bases between. Germline V gene sequence: CDR1 SGHAT, CDR2 FQDESV (reference sequence). The CDR3 DNA sequence: TGTGCCAGCAGCTCCCCTTCCGGGTTAACTGGGGCCAACGTCCTGACTTTC. Residues: CASSSPSGLTGANVLTF.

The chain employs TRBV11-2 and TRBJ1-1; D is undetermined. V gave up 3 bases and J gave up 1 base, with 18 bases separating them. In germline, CDR1 is SGHAT, CDR2 FQNNGV. The CDR3 is 17 residues long. DNA of the CDR3: TGTGCCAGCAGCTTTTCAAGTATGGGAGGAGGGAACACTGAAGCTTTCTTT. It translates to CASSFSSMGGGNTEAFF.

This sequence joins TRBV6-5 and TRBJ2-5; D not resolved. The CDR3 length is 13 residues. CDR1 and CDR2 (germline): MNHEY, SVGAGI. V was clipped by 4 bases and J by 1 base, with 7 bases between them. CDR3 nucleotide sequence: TGTGCCAGCAGTTCCGTTACCCAAGAGACCCAGTACTTC. Residues: CASSSVTQETQYF.

The CDR3 spells CAWSGSGSFEQYF. CDR3 coding DNA: TGTGCCTGGAGTGGTAGCGGTTCGTTCGAGCAGTACTTC. This rearrangement joins TRBV30 to TRBJ2-7, with D perhaps TRBD2 (6 bases). The germline V gene has CDR1 GTSNPN and CDR2 SVGIG (reference sequence). V dropped 1 base and J dropped 6 bases, with 13 bases sitting between them. The CDR3 runs to 13 residues.

The CDR3: CASGPDREGYTF. The CDR3 nucleotides read TGTGCTAGTGGCCCAGACAGGGAGGGCTACACCTTC. The J gene is TRBJ1-2, the V gene TRBV12-5; TRBD1 matches 7 bases. The CDR3 is 12 amino acids. Trimming cost V 6 bases and J 8 bases; bases outside gene matches: 6. Looked up from germline, CDR1 is LGHNT and CDR2 is FRNRAP.

This clonotype was counted many times. This chain links TRBV7-2 with TRBJ2-2; perhaps TRBD2 as D (6 bases). The CDR3 is 15 amino acids. The V end was cut by 4 bases, the J end by 6 bases, with 15 bases between. From germline, CDR1 is SGHTA and CDR2 FQGNSA. This CDR3 is CASSYPMTSPGELFF. CDR3 sequence (DNA): TGTGCCAGCAGCTACCCCATGACTAGTCCCGGGGAGCTGTTTTTT. Filled out from reference TRBV7-2 and TRBJ2-2, the complete variable domain reads GAGVSQSPSNKVTEKGKDVELRCDPISGHTALYWYRQSLGQGLEFLIYFQGNSAPDKSGLPSDRFSAERTGGSVSTLTIQRTQQEDSAVYLCASSYPMTSPGELFFGEGSRLTVL.

V is TRBV6-2 or TRBV6-3 and J is TRBJ2-2, with TRBD2 matching 12 bases. V lost 0 bases to trimming and J lost 3 bases; unmatched junction nucleotides: 11. This CDR3 has 20 residues. CDR1 and CDR2 from the germline V gene are MNHEY and SVGEGT. In DNA, the CDR3 is TGTGCCAGCAGTTACTCTATACTAGCGGGGGGCAGTCAGCACACCGGGGAGCTGTTTTTT. It is translated as CASSYSILAGGSQHTGELFF.

This clonotype has at least ten counts. The V gene is TRBV19, the J gene TRBJ2-7, with TRBD1 matching 8 bases. Looked up from germline, CDR1 is LNHDA and CDR2 is SQIVND (reference sequence). With V trimmed by 7 bases and J by 2 bases, 10 bases remained unmatched. CDR3 length equals 15 residues. The CDR3 nucleotides are TGTGCCAGTAACCCCGGGACAGGTGGACCCTACGAGCAGTACTTC. Translating it yields CASNPGTGGPYEQYF.

J is TRBJ2-5 and V is TRBV6-1; 9 positions agree with TRBD2. The CDR3 runs to 17 residues. Germline V lookup: CDR1 MNHNS, CDR2 SASEGT. With V trimmed by 6 bases and J by 4 bases, 15 bases remained unmatched. The CDR3 DNA sequence: TGTGCCAGCAGCTCCTTCCGTAGGAGTAGCGGGAGAGAGACCCAGTACTTC. This codes for CASSSFRRSSGRETQYF.

The sample holds many counts of this clonotype. CDR3 in DNA: TGTGCCAGCAGCAGAGGGGGGGAGGGCAATCAGCCCCAGCATTTT. Its protein product is CASSRGGEGNQPQHF. This chain connects TRBV7-9 to TRBJ1-5; D is perhaps TRBD1 (6 bases). The CDR3 runs to 15 residues. Germline-derived CDR1 and CDR2 are SEHNR and FQNEAQ (reference sequence). V lost 5 bases, J lost 2 bases, and 13 bases lay in between.

This chain links TRBV6-5 with TRBJ1-1; TRBD1 agrees at 8 bases. Germline-derived CDR1 and CDR2 are MNHEY and SVGAGI. After removal of 2 bases from V and 2 bases from J, the junction contained 4 bases not matched to a gene. The CDR3 has 15 residues. CDR3 region: CASSYNPGGNTEAFF. The CDR3, as DNA: TGTGCCAGCAGTTACAACCCAGGGGGCAACACTGAAGCTTTCTTT.

This clonotype was observed at least ten times. The chain recombines TRBV5-6 with TRBJ1-5, with 8 bases lining up with TRBD1. The germline V gene encodes CDR1 SGHDT and CDR2 YYEEEE. The CDR3 extends over 14 amino acids. Losses at the gene ends were 3 bases for V and 9 bases for J; bases not matched to a gene: 8. The CDR3, as DNA: TGTGCCAGCAGCTCCGGACAGGGATTTAGGCCCCAGCATTTT. Protein sequence: CASSSGQGFRPQHF.

In this sample, this clonotype turned up many times. The V and J genes are TRBV27 and TRBJ2-7; possibly TRBD1 or TRBD2 for D (6 bases each). V was trimmed by 6 bases and J by 4 bases, leaving 28 bases between them. The germline V gene encodes CDR1 MNHEY and CDR2 SMNVEV (reference sequence). The CDR3 has 18 amino acids. The CDR3 reads CASSPEGVGVDFPYEQYF. For the CDR3, the DNA is TGTGCCAGCAGCCCGGAGGGGGTAGGGGTTGATTTCCCTTACGAGCAGTACTTC.

The table lists this clonotype with a few counts. This chain connects TRBV24-1 to TRBJ2-7, with unresolved D. Trimming pared 4 bases from V and 2 bases from J, leaving 8 bases between. This CDR3 has 13 residues. Germline assignment: CDR1 KGHDR and CDR2 SFDVKD. Here the CDR3 DNA reads TGTGCCACCAGTGAGGCAGCTCCCTACGAGCAGTACTTC. It encodes CATSEAAPYEQYF.

This clonotype was observed at least ten times. V is TRBV27 and J is TRBJ2-5; D might be TRBD2 (5 bases). CDR1 and CDR2 (germline): MNHEY, SMNVEV (reference sequence). This CDR3 has 13 residues. The V end was cut by 6 bases, the J end by 3 bases, with 11 bases between. The chain's CDR3 is CASSSLEKETQYF. The CDR3 bases are TGTGCCAGCAGCTCACTAGAGAAAGAGACCCAGTACTTC.